Listed below are T cell receptor beta chains from one sample, sequenced in a study of T cell repertoires in cytomegalovirus infection. MiXCR, applied by TCRdb to the reads, yields one record per CDR3 protein. The table shows around 630,000 distinct CDR3 sequences, with about 24% occurring only once. Specimen: CD8+ T cells from PBMCs. Source of these receptors: a human donor in good health (CMV status not recorded). Some clones in this sample may be carry-over from other donors' samples. CDR3s include the opening cysteine and the closing phenylalanine or tryptophan. A D gene is named only where the DNA matches it firmly. Rows give clone size only sometimes, using once, few, many, or a class for an expanded clone.

V	D	size	J	CDR3	DNA
TRBV7-6	NA	many	TRBJ2-7	CASSSTPQGSSYEQYF	TGTGCCAGCAGCTCAACTCCACAGGGTAGCTCCTACGAGCAGTACTTC
TRBV28	TRBD1	many	TRBJ2-3	CASSLFVGTDTDTQYF	TGTGCCAGCAGTTTATTCGTCGGGACAGATACAGATACGCAGTATTTT
TRBV7-9	TRBD1	few	TRBJ2-3	CASSPSGQGIRTQYF	TGTGCCAGCAGCCCCAGCGGACAGGGGATTCGAACGCAGTATTTT
TRBV10-3	TRBD1	few	TRBJ1-2	CAISDLGQGPNYGYTF	TGTGCCATCAGTGACCTGGGACAGGGACCAAACTATGGCTACACCTTC
TRBV19	NA	NA	TRBJ1-6	CASSMKAASPLHF	TGTGCCAGTAGTATGAAGGCGGCTTCACCCCTCCACTTT
TRBV27	NA	NA	TRBJ1-5	CASSLGGPKPQHF	TGTGCCAGCAGTTTAGGGGGACCAAAGCCCCAGCATTTT
TRBV6-1	TRBD1	NA	TRBJ1-1	CASSRQGLNTEAFF	TGTGCCAGCAGTCGACAGGGCTTGAACACTGAAGCTTTCTTT
TRBV7-2	TRBD1	many	TRBJ2-5	CASSDRDRGLEETQYF	TGTGCCAGCAGCGACCGGGACAGGGGGCTAGAAGAGACCCAGTACTTC
TRBV28	NA	NA	TRBJ1-5	CASGLGDSNQPQHF	TGTGCCAGCGGTTTGGGGGATAGCAATCAGCCCCAGCATTTT
TRBV7-6	TRBD1	many	TRBJ2-1	CASSYPRQGRRDYNEQFF	TGTGCCAGCAGCTATCCTAGACAGGGAAGACGTGATTACAATGAGCAGTTCTTC
TRBV27	NA	few	TRBJ1-1	CASSFLKRNTEAFF	TGTGCCAGCAGTTTCCTCAAGAGGAACACTGAAGCTTTCTTT
TRBV7-2	NA	many	TRBJ1-1	CASNDSPNTEAFF	TGTGCCAGCAACGACAGTCCGAACACTGAAGCTTTCTTT
TRBV5-6	TRBD1	once	TRBJ1-2	CASSNGQVIYGYTF	TGTGCCAGCAGCAATGGACAGGTCATCTATGGCTACACCTTC
TRBV2	NA	NA	TRBJ2-1	CASSPSGTSYNEQFF	TGTGCCAGCAGTCCCTCAGGAACTTCCTACAATGAGCAGTTCTTC
TRBV20-1	TRBD1	few	TRBJ1-2	CSARDRTGESKESNFHYGYTF	TGCAGTGCTAGAGATCGTACAGGGGAATCGAAGGAATCGAATTTTCACTATGGCTACACCTTC
TRBV6-2/TRBV6-3	NA	NA	TRBJ2-3	CASSPLGDAIPDTQYF	TGTGCCAGCTCCCCCCTCGGGGACGCCATCCCCGATACGCAGTATTTT
TRBV7-2	NA	NA	TRBJ2-2	CASSWGHPAGTGELFF	TGTGCCAGCAGCTGGGGACACCCCGCGGGCACCGGGGAGCTGTTTTTT
TRBV7-8	NA	many	TRBJ2-7	CASTDSSYEQYF	TGTGCCAGCACGGACTCCTCCTACGAGCAGTACTTC
TRBV19	NA	many	TRBJ2-4	CASTTGSKNIQYF	TGTGCCAGCACCACAGGGTCCAAAAACATTCAGTACTTC
TRBV28	TRBD2	NA	TRBJ2-2	CASSPLAGELIRELFF	TGTGCCAGCAGTCCTTTAGCGGGGGAATTGATCAGGGAGCTGTTTTTT
TRBV7-9	NA	NA	TRBJ1-4	CASSHGRTSTNEKLFF	TGTGCCAGCAGCCATGGACGGACCTCAACTAATGAAAAACTGTTTTTT
TRBV2	TRBD1	few	TRBJ1-4	CASGQGIEKLFF	TGTGCCAGCGGACAGGGAATTGAAAAACTGTTTTTT
TRBV19	NA	NA	TRBJ2-2	CATLRGGELFF	TGTGCCACCCTCAGGGGAGGGGAGCTGTTTTTT
TRBV6-5	NA	many	TRBJ2-7	CASRSLGAEQYF	TGTGCCAGCAGGAGTCTAGGTGCCGAGCAGTACTTC
TRBV12-3/TRBV12-4	NA	many	TRBJ2-1	CASSLGAFETAAYNEQFF	TGTGCCAGCAGTTTAGGAGCGTTTGAAACAGCAGCCTACAATGAGCAGTTCTTC
TRBV7-2	NA	many	TRBJ2-5	CASSFRDIQETQYF	TGTGCCAGCAGCTTCAGGGATATCCAAGAGACCCAGTACTTC
TRBV19	NA	few	TRBJ1-1	CASSIKGNTEAFF	TGTGCCAGTAGTATCAAGGGGAACACTGAAGCTTTCTTT
TRBV12-3/TRBV12-4	NA	many	TRBJ2-2	CASEQNTGELFF	TGTGCCAGCGAACAGAACACCGGGGAGCTGTTTTTT
TRBV15	NA	few	TRBJ2-1	CATSRKIGNNEQFF	TGTGCCACCAGCAGAAAAATTGGTAACAATGAGCAGTTCTTC
TRBV19	TRBD2	NA	TRBJ2-4	CASSTGTSGGRGNIQYF	TGTGCCAGTAGTACAGGGACTAGCGGGGGTCGTGGAAACATTCAGTACTTC
TRBV2	NA	few	TRBJ1-1	CASWSMNTEAFF	TGTGCCAGCTGGAGCATGAACACTGAAGCTTTCTTT
TRBV18	TRBD1	NA	TRBJ1-3	CASSPGQASSGNTIYF	TGTGCCAGCTCACCAGGACAGGCAAGCTCTGGAAACACCATATATTTT
TRBV7-2	NA	many	TRBJ2-3	CASSLSWTKDGTDTQYF	TGTGCCAGCAGCTTATCCTGGACTAAAGATGGCACAGATACGCAGTATTTT
TRBV28	NA	few	TRBJ2-1	CASTPSIWEWVNEQFF	TGTGCCAGCACCCCAAGCATATGGGAATGGGTGAATGAGCAGTTCTTC
TRBV7-9	NA	many	TRBJ2-5	CASRPPGAGETQYF	TGTGCCAGCAGGCCCCCGGGAGCGGGAGAGACCCAGTACTTC
TRBV20-1	TRBD2	NA	TRBJ2-5	CSARGLAQETQYF	TGCAGTGCTAGAGGACTAGCCCAAGAGACCCAGTACTTC
TRBV20-1	NA	NA	TRBJ1-2	CSLQGVHGYTF	TGCAGTCTTCAGGGAGTCCATGGCTACACCTTC
TRBV7-6	TRBD1	many	TRBJ2-2	CASSSETGPNTGELFF	TGTGCCAGCAGTTCAGAGACAGGGCCGAACACCGGGGAGCTGTTTTTT
TRBV27	NA	many	TRBJ1-1	CASSYSTEDTEAFF	TGTGCCAGCAGTTACTCGACGGAGGACACTGAAGCTTTCTTT
TRBV5-3	NA	few	TRBJ1-3	CASSLWEGDGNTIYF	TGTGCTAGCAGCCTGTGGGAAGGAGATGGAAACACCATATATTTT
TRBV7-9	TRBD1	NA	TRBJ2-5	CASSAGTGYQETQYF	TGTGCTAGCAGCGCCGGGACAGGGTACCAAGAGACCCAGTACTTC
TRBV6-6	NA	many	TRBJ2-7	CASGIGDYEQYF	TGTGCCAGCGGAATAGGAGACTACGAGCAGTACTTC
TRBV6-1	TRBD1	NA	TRBJ2-1	CASRQGFYNEQFF	TGTGCCAGCAGACAGGGGTTTTACAATGAGCAGTTCTTC
TRBV29-1	NA	NA	TRBJ1-2	CSVDSTEPNYGYTF	TGCAGCGTTGACTCAACAGAACCTAACTATGGCTACACCTTC
TRBV6-5	NA	NA	TRBJ2-1	CASSYSTGRGNYNEQFF	TGTGCCAGCAGTTACTCGACAGGGAGGGGTAACTACAATGAGCAGTTCTTC